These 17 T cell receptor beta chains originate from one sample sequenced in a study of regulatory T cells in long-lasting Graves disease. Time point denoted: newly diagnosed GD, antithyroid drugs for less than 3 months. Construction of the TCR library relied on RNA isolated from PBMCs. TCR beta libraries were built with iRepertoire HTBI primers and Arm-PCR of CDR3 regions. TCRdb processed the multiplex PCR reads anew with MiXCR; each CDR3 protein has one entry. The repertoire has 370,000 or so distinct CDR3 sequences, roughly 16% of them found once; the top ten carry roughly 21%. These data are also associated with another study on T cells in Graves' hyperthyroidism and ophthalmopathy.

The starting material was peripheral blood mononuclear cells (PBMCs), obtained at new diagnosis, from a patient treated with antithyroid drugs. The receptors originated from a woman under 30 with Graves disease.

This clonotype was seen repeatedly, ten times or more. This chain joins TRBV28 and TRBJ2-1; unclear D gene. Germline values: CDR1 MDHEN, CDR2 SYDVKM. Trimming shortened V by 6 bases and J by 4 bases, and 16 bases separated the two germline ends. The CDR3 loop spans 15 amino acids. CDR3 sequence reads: CASSPQAEWYNEQFF. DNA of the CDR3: TGTGCCAGCAGCCCGCAGGCGGAGTGGTACAATGAGCAGTTCTTC.

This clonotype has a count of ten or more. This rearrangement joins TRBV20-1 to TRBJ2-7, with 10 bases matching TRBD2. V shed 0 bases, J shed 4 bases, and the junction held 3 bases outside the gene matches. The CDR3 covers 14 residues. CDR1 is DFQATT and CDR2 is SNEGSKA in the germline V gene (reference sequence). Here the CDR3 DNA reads TGCAGTGCTAGAGATGGACTAGCGGTATACGAGCAGTACTTC. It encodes CSARDGLAVYEQYF.

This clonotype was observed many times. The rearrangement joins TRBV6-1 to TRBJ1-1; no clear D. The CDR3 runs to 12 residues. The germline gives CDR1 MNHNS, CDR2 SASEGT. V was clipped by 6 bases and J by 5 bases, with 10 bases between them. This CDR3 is CASRWERTEAFF. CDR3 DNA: TGTGCCAGCAGATGGGAGCGGACTGAAGCTTTCTTT.

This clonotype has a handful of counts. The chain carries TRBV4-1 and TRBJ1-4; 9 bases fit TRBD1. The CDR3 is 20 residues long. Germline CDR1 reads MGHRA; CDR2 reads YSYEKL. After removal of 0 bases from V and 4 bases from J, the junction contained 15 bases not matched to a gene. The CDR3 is CASSQDLGGQGWVVNEKLFF. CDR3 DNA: TGCGCCAGCAGCCAAGATTTAGGGGGACAGGGTTGGGTCGTTAATGAAAAACTGTTTTTT.

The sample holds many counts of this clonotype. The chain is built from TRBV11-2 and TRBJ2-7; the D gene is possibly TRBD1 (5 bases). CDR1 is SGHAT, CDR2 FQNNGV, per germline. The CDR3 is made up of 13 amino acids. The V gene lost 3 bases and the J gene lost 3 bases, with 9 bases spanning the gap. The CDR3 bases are TGTGCCAGCAGCTTGGGGCTGCTCTACGAGCAGTACTTC. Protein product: CASSLGLLYEQYF.

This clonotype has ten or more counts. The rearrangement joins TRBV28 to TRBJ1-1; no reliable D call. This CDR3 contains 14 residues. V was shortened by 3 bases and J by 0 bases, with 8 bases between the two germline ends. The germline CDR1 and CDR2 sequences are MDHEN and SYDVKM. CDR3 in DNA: TGTGCCAGCAGTTTTTGGCGAGTGAACACTGAAGCTTTCTTT. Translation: CASSFWRVNTEAFF.

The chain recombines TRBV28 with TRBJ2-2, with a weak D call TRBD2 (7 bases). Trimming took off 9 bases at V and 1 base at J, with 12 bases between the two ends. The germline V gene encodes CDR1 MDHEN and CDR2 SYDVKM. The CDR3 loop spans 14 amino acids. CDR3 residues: CASRGAKNTGELFF. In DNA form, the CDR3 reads TGTGCCAGTCGGGGGGCGAAGAACACCGGGGAGCTGTTTTTT.

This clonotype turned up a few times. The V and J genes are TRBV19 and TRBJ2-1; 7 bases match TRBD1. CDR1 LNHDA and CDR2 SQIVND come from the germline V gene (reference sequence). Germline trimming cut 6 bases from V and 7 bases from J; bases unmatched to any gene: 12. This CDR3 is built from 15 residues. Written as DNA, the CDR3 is TGTGCCAGTAGGGAACGCCCGTCAGGGGGTAATGAGCAGTTCTTC. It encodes CASRERPSGGNEQFF.

Here the CDR3 DNA reads TGTGCCAGCAGTGCCTTAACGGGACAGACCTACGAGCAGTACTTC. Its protein product is CASSALTGQTYEQYF. This sequence joins TRBV6-1 and TRBJ2-7; 7 bases are shared with TRBD1. The CDR3 runs 15 residues. V lost 4 bases, J lost 2 bases, and 8 bases stayed unmatched. CDR1 and CDR2 from the germline V gene are MNHNS and SASEGT.

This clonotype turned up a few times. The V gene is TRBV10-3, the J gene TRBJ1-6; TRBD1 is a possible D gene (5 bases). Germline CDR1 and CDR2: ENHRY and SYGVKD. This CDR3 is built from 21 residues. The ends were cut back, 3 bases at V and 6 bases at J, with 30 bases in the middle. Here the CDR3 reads CAISEGWQGKVLGQVNSPLHF. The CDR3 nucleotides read TGTGCCATCAGTGAAGGATGGCAGGGAAAAGTATTAGGACAAGTTAATTCACCCCTCCACTTT.

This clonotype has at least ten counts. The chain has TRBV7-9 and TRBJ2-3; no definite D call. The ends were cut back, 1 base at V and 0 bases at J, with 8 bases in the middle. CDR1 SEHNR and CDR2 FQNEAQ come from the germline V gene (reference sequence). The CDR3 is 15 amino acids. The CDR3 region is CASSLEATSTDTQYF. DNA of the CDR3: TGTGCCAGCAGCTTAGAAGCCACCAGCACAGATACGCAGTATTTT.

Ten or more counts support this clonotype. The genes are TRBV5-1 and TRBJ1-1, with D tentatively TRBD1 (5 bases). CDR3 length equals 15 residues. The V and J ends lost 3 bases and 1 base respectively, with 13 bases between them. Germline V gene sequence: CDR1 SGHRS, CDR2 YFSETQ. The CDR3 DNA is TGCGCCAGCAGCTGGAGGGCAGGGTCGAACACTGAAGCTTTCTTT. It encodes CASSWRAGSNTEAFF.

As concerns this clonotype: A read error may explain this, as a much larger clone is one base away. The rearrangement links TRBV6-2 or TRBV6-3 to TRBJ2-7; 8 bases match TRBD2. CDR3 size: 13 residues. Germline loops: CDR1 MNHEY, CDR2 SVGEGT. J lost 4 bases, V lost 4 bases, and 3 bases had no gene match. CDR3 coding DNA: TGTGCCAGCAGTTGCTCGGGGGGGTACGAGCAGTACTTC. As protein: CASSCSGGYEQYF.

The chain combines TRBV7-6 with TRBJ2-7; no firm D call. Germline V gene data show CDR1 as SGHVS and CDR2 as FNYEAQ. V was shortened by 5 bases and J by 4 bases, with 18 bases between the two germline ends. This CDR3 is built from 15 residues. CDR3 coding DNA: TGTGCCAGCAGCGCCCACTCCCGCATCGGATACGAGCAGTACTTC. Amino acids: CASSAHSRIGYEQYF. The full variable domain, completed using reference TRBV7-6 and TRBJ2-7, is GAGVSQSPRYKVTKRGQDVALRCDPISGHVSLYWYRQALGQGPEFLTYFNYEAQQDKSGLPNDRFSAERPEGSISTLTIQRTEQRDSAMYRCASSAHSRIGYEQYFGPGTRLTVT.

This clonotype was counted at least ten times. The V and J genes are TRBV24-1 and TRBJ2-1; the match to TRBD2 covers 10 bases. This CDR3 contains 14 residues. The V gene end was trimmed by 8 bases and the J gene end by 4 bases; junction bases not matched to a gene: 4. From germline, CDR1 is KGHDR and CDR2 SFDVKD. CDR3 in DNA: TGTGCCACCAAAGCGGGAGGGAGTTACAATGAGCAGTTCTTC. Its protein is CATKAGGSYNEQFF.

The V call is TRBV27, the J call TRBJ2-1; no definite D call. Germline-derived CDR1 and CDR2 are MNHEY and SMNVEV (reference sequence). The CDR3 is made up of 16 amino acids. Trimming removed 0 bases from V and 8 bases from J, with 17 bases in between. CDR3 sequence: CASSLSAHPRRDEQFF. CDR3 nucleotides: TGTGCCAGCAGTTTATCAGCGCACCCGAGAAGGGATGAGCAGTTCTTC.

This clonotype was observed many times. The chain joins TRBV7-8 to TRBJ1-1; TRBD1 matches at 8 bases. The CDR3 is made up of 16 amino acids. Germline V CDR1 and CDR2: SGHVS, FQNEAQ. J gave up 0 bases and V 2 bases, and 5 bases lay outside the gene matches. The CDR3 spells CASSLQGAGVNTEAFF. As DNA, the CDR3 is TGTGCCAGCAGCTTACAGGGGGCTGGAGTGAACACTGAAGCTTTCTTT.